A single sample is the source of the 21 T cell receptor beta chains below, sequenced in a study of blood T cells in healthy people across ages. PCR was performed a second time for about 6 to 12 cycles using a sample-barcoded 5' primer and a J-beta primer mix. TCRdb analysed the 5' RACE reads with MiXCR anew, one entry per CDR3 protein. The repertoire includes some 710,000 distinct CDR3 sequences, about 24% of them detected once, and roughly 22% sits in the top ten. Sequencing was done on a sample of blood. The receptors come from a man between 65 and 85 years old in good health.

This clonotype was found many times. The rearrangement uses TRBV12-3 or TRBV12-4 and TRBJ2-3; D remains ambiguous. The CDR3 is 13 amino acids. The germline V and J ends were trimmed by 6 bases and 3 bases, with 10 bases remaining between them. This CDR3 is CASSFPGTDTQYF. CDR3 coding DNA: TGTGCCAGCAGCTTCCCCGGAACAGATACGCAGTATTTT.

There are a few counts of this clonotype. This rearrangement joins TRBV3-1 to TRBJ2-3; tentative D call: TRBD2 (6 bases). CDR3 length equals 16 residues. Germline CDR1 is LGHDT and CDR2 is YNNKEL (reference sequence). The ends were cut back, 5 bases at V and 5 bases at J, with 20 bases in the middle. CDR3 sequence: CASSKTGREKKDTQYF. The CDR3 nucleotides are TGTGCCAGCAGCAAGACGGGCCGGGAGAAGAAAGATACGCAGTATTTT.

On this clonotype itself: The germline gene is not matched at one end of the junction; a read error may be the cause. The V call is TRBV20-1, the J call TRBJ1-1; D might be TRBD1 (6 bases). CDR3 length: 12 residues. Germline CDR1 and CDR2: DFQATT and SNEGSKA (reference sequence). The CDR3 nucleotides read TGCAGTGCTAGACCTCAAAGCAGGGGCTCGTTATTT. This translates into CSARPQSRGSLF.

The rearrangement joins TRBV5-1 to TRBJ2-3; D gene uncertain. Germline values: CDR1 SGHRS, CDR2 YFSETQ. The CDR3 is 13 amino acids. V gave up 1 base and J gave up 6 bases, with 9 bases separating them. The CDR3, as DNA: TGCGCCAGCAGCTTGAACACTGGCGATACGCAGTATTTT. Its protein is CASSLNTGDTQYF.

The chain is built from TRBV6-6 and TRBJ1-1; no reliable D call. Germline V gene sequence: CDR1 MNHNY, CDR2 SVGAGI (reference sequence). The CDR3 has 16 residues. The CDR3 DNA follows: TGTGCTTCAGCGGCGGGAGGGCTACCGAGGGAGACTGAAGCTTTCTTT. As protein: CASAAGGLPRETEAFF.

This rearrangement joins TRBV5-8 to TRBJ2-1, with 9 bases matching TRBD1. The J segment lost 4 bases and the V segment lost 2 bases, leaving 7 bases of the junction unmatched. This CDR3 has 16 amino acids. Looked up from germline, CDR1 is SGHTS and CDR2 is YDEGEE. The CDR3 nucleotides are TGTGCCAGCAGCTTAAGTTCCGGGACAGGGTACAATGAGCAGTTCTTC. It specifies CASSLSSGTGYNEQFF. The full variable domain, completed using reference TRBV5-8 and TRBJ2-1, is EAGVTQSPTHLIKTRGQQATLRCSPISGHTSVYWYQQALGLGLQFLLWYDEGEERNRGNFPPRFSGRQFPNYSSELNVNALELEDSALYLCASSLSSGTGYNEQFFGPGTRLTVL.

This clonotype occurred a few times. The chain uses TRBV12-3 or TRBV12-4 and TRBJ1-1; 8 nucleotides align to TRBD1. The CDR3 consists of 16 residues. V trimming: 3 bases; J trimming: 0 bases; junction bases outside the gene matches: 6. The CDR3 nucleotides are TGTGCCAGCAGTTTGCGGACAGGGCCCATGAACACTGAAGCTTTCTTT. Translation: CASSLRTGPMNTEAFF.

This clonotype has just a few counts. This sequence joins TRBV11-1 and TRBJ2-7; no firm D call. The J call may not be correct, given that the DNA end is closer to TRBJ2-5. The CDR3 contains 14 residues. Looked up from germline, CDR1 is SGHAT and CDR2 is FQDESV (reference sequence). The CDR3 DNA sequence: TGTGCCAGCAGCGCTCACCCCCTGGGAGAGACCCAGTACTTC. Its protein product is CASSAHPLGETQYF.

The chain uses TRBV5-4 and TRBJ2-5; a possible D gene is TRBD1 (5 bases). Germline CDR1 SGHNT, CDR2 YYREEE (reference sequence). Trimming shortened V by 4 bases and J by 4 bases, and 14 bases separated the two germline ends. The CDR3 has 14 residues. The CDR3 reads CASSLQTVGETQYF. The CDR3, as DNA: TGTGCCAGCAGCCTACAGACAGTAGGAGAGACCCAGTACTTC.

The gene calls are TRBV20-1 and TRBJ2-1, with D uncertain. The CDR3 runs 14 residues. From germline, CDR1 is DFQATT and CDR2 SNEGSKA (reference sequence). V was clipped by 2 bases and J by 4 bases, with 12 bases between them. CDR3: CSARKDSRYNEQFF. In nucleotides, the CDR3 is TGCAGTGCTAGAAAGGATTCTCGATACAATGAGCAGTTCTTC.

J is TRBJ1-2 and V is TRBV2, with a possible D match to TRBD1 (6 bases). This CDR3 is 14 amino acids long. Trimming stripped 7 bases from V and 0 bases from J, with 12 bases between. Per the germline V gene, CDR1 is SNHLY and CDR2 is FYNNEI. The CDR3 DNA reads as TGTGCCAGCATTCGGGACACAGCTAACTATGGCTACACCTTC. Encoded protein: CASIRDTANYGYTF.

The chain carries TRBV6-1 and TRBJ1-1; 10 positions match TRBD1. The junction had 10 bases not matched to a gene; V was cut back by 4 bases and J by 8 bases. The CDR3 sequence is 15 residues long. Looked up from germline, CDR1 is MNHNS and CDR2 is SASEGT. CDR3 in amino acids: CASSGAGTGELEAFF. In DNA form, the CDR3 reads TGTGCCAGCAGTGGAGCTGGGACAGGGGAATTGGAAGCTTTCTTT.

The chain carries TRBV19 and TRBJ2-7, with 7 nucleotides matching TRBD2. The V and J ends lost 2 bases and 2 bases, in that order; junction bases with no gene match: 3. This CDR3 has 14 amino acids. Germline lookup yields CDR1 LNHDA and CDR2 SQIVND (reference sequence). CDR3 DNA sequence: TGTGCCAGTAGTATACAGCGGGGAGCCTACGAGCAGTACTTC. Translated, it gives CASSIQRGAYEQYF.

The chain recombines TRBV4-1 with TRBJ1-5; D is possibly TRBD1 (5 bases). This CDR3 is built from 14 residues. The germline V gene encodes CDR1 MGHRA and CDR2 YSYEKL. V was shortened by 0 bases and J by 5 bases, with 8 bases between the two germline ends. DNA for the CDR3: TGCGCCAGCAGCCAAGACCAGGGTTATCAGCCCCAGCATTTT. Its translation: CASSQDQGYQPQHF.

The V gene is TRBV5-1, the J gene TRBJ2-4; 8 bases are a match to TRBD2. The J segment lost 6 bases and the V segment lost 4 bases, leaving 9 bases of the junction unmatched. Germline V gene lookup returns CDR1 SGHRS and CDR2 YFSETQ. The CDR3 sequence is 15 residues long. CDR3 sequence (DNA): TGCGCCAGCAGCCCGGGAGGGTCACGGGTAAACATTCAGTACTTC. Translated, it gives CASSPGGSRVNIQYF.

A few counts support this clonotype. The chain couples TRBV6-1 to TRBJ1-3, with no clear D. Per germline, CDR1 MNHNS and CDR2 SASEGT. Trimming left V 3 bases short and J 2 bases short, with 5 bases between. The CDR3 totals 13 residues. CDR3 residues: CASSDLPGNTIYF. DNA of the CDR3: TGTGCCAGCAGTGACTTACCTGGAAACACCATATATTTT.

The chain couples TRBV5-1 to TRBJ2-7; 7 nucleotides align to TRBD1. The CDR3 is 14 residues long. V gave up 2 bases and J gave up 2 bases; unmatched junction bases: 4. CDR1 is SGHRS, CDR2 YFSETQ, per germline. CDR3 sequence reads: CASSLGTATYEQYF. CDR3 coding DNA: TGCGCCAGCAGCTTAGGGACAGCTACCTACGAGCAGTACTTC.

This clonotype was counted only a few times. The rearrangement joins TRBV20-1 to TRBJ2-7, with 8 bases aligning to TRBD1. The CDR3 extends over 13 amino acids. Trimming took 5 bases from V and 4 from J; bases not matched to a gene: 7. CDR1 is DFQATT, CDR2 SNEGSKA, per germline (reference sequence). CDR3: CSAARDRSYEQYF. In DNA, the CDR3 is TGCAGTGCTGCCAGGGACAGGTCATACGAGCAGTACTTC.

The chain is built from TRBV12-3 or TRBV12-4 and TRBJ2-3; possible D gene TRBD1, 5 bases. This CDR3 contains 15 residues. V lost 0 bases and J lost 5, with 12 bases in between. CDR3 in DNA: TGTGCCAGCAGTTTAGCAGGGGCCACGAGAGATACGCAGTATTTT. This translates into CASSLAGATRDTQYF.

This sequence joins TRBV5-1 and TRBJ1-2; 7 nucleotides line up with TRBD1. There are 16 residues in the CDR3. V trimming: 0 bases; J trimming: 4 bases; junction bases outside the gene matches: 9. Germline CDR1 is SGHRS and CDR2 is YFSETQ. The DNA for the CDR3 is TGCGCCAGCAGCTTGGACGGACAGGCGAACACCTATGGCTACACCTTC. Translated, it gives CASSLDGQANTYGYTF. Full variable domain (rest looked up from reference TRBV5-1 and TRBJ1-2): KAGVTQTPRYLIKTRGQQVTLSCSPISGHRSVSWYQQTPGQGLQFLFEYFSETQRNKGNFPGRFSGRQFSNSRSEMNVSTLELGDSALYLCASSLDGQANTYGYTFGSGTRLTVV.

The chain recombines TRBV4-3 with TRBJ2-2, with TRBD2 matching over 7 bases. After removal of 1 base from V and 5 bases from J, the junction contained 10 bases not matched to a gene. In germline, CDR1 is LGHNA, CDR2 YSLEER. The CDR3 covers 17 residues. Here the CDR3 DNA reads TGCGCCAGCAGCCAAGGACCCGGCGGGAGCCCTACCGGGGAGCTGTTTTTT. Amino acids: CASSQGPGGSPTGELFF.